These 17 T cell receptor beta chains came from one sample sequenced in a study of T cells after posttransplantation cyclophosphamide (dated by TCRdb to 2015 to 2016). Library preparation was by the immunoSEQ multiplex PCR assay. TCRdb mirrors the immuneACCESS table, restricted to in-frame sequences. Some clones are absent from its copies; in checked studies, under half trace to an unresolved V gene, and the reason for the others is unknown. Here the sample has more than 30,000 clones; just over 90% occur a single time. The ten largest clones take up around 0.23% of the sample. Viable CD3+CD4+ or CD3+CD8+ cells that were CCR7+CD45RA+CD45RO-CD95-CD27+CD28+ were defined as naive T cells. Sequenced material: naive CD4+ T cells sorted from PBMCs. These receptors all come from a woman aged 60-75 years in good health, CMV-negative, and a related stem cell transplant donor.

This clone was observed a handful of times. The V gene is TRBV5-1, the J gene TRBJ1-5, with D maybe TRBD1 (5 bases). Germline CDR1 SGHRS, CDR2 YFSETQ. This CDR3 is 16 amino acids long. Trimming removed 5 bases at V and 3 bases at J, with 18 bases between. The chain's CDR3 is CASSLEAGGINQPQHF. Written as DNA, the CDR3 is TGCGCCAGCAGTCTGGAGGCCGGGGGGATCAATCAGCCCCAGCATTTT. Filled out from reference TRBV5-1 and TRBJ1-5, the complete variable domain reads KAGVTQTPRYLIKTRGQQVTLSCSPISGHRSVSWYQQTPGQGLQFLFEYFSETQRNKGNFPGRFSGRQFSNSRSEMNVSTLELGDSALYLCASSLEAGGINQPQHFGDGTRLSIL.

This sequence joins TRBV7-2 and TRBJ1-4, with 9 bases lining up with TRBD1. The CDR3 covers 14 residues. V shed 5 bases, J shed 7 bases, and the junction held 5 bases outside the gene matches. The germline V gene has CDR1 SGHTA and CDR2 FQGNSA. The CDR3 nucleotides read TGTGCCAGCAGCCGGCCGGGACAGGGTGAAAAACTGTTTTTT. Translation gives CASSRPGQGEKLFF.

This chain joins TRBV11-2 and TRBJ1-6, with D uncertain. Trimming left V 0 bases short and J 0 bases short, with 6 bases between. The CDR3 length is 16 residues. The germline V gene has CDR1 SGHAT and CDR2 FQNNGV. The CDR3 is CASSLDQRSYNSPLHF. DNA of the CDR3: TGTGCCAGCAGCTTAGATCAGCGCTCCTATAATTCACCCCTCCACTTT.

The rearrangement joins TRBV6-1 to TRBJ1-1; D ambiguous. The CDR3 sequence is 14 residues long. Looked up from germline, CDR1 is MNHNS and CDR2 is SASEGT. The germline V and J ends were trimmed by 1 base and 0 bases, with 6 bases remaining between them. CDR3 DNA sequence: TGTGCCAGCAGTGAAGGTAATATGAACACTGAAGCTTTCTTT. It specifies CASSEGNMNTEAFF.

The chain combines TRBV9 with TRBJ1-1; D gene unclear. Germline CDR1 SGDLS, CDR2 YYNGEE. Trimming took off 4 bases at V and 1 base at J, with 8 bases between the two ends. The CDR3 is made up of 13 amino acids. The CDR3 protein is CASSQGANTEAFF. CDR3 bases: TGTGCCAGCAGCCAAGGAGCGAACACTGAAGCTTTCTTT.

The chain recombines TRBV6-1 with TRBJ2-7; weak D call: TRBD1 (5 bases). Germline CDR1 reads MNHNS; CDR2 reads SASEGT. Trimming took off 4 bases at V and 4 bases at J, with 17 bases between the two ends. The CDR3 runs 15 residues. The CDR3 reads CASSVSLGVGYEQYF. CDR3 coding DNA: TGTGCCAGCAGTGTCTCCCTAGGGGTAGGATACGAGCAGTACTTC.

The genes are TRBV13 and TRBJ2-1; TRBD2 aligns across 8 bases. The germline CDR1 and CDR2 sequences are PRHDT and FYEKMQ (reference sequence). The CDR3 is 13 amino acids. V lost 7 bases, J lost 9 bases, and 8 bases stayed unmatched. CDR3 nucleotides: TGTGCCAGCACCCCAAGCGGGAGTGGTGAGCAGTTCTTC. This translates into CASTPSGSGEQFF. Using reference TRBV13 and TRBJ2-1 for the parts outside the CDR3, the full variable domain is AAGVIQSPRHLIKEKRETATLKCYPIPRHDTVYWYQQGPGQDPQFLISFYEKMQSDKGSIPDRFSAQQFSDYHSELNMSSLELGDSALYFCASTPSGSGEQFFGPGTRLTVL.

The chain has TRBV20-1 and TRBJ1-2; no clear D. The CDR3 runs 9 residues. V was clipped by 6 bases and J by 7 bases, with 6 bases between them. Germline V gene lookup returns CDR1 DFQATT and CDR2 SNEGSKA (reference sequence). The CDR3: CSARAGYTF. CDR3 nucleotide sequence: TGCAGTGCGAGGGCTGGCTACACCTTC.

On this clone itself: Other DNA variants within this sample encode the same CDR3. The J gene is TRBJ1-4, the V gene TRBV29-1; D not resolved. The CDR3 runs to 13 residues. Trimming took off 6 bases at V and 8 bases at J, with 16 bases between the two ends. From germline, CDR1 is SQVTM and CDR2 ANQGSEA. CDR3 loop: CSVRTAGVEKLFF. The CDR3 DNA is TGCAGCGTGCGGACGGCGGGAGTAGAAAAACTGTTTTTT.

The J gene is TRBJ1-5, the V gene TRBV19; D gene uncertain. The CDR3 covers 14 residues. V gave up 7 bases and J gave up 4 bases, with 14 bases separating them. CDR1 and CDR2 from the germline V gene are LNHDA and SQIVND (reference sequence). The CDR3 DNA reads as TGTGCCAGTAAGCTTAATGAGAAAAATCAGCCCCAGCATTTT. Residues: CASKLNEKNQPQHF.

The genes are TRBV30 and TRBJ2-7, with TRBD1 as a possible D gene (6 bases). Trimming removed 2 bases at V and 4 bases at J, with 18 bases between. The CDR3 covers 15 residues. CDR1 is GTSNPN, CDR2 SVGIG, per germline (reference sequence). CDR3 DNA: TGTGCCTGGAGTCGCCGGGACACCGGACCGTACGAGCAGTACTTC. Its protein is CAWSRRDTGPYEQYF.

The chain recombines TRBV9 with TRBJ2-3, with 8 bases fitting TRBD2. Trimming removed 3 bases from V and 3 bases from J; junction bases left unmatched: 3. This CDR3 is built from 14 residues. Germline V lookup: CDR1 SGDLS, CDR2 YYNGEE. The CDR3 DNA sequence: TGTGCCAGCAGCGCGGGGGGGTGGACAGATACGCAGTATTTT. Protein sequence: CASSAGGWTDTQYF.

The rearrangement uses TRBV11-3 and TRBJ2-1; 15 positions match TRBD2. V was pared by 4 bases and J by 10 bases, with 2 bases of the junction left unmatched. The CDR3 has 14 amino acids. The germline CDR1 and CDR2 sequences are SGHNT and YENEEA. The CDR3 sequence is CASSSGLAGGEQFF. The CDR3 bases are TGTGCCAGCAGCTCGGGACTAGCGGGGGGAGAGCAGTTCTTC.

This rearrangement joins TRBV19 to TRBJ2-3; no clear D. Trimming removed 1 base from V and 0 bases from J, with 11 bases in between. The CDR3 totals 16 residues. The germline gives CDR1 LNHDA, CDR2 SQIVND (reference sequence). This CDR3 is CASSIGGSLSTDTQYF. The CDR3 nucleotides read TGTGCCAGTAGTATAGGCGGCTCCCTAAGCACAGATACGCAGTATTTT.

The V call is TRBV11-2, the J call TRBJ2-1; 10 bases align to TRBD2. After removal of 1 base from V and 8 bases from J, the junction contained 5 bases not matched to a gene. The V gene's germline CDR1 is SGHAT and CDR2 FQNNGV. There are 15 residues in the CDR3. CDR3 amino acids: CASSLGLAGVYEQFF. The CDR3, as DNA: TGTGCCAGCAGCTTAGGCCTAGCGGGAGTCTATGAGCAGTTCTTC.

This chain links TRBV9 with TRBJ2-3; 8 bases line up with TRBD1. CDR1 and CDR2 (germline): SGDLS, YYNGEE. CDR3 length: 15 amino acids. V was clipped by 0 bases and J by 5 bases; unmatched bases: 5. The CDR3 sequence: CASSVGVQGGDTQYF. The CDR3 region has the DNA TGTGCCAGCAGCGTAGGTGTACAGGGGGGAGATACGCAGTATTTT.

The V and J genes are TRBV5-1 and TRBJ2-7; TRBD1 aligns across 9 bases. The CDR3 contains 15 residues. Trimming at V came to 4 bases and at J to 1 base, leaving 6 bases not matched to a gene. Germline-derived CDR1 and CDR2 are SGHRS and YFSETQ. The CDR3 nucleotides read TGCGCCAGCAGCGTCCGGGACAGGGCATCCTACGAGCAGTACTTC. Translating gives CASSVRDRASYEQYF. Variable domain in full (rest from reference TRBV5-1 and TRBJ2-7): KAGVTQTPRYLIKTRGQQVTLSCSPISGHRSVSWYQQTPGQGLQFLFEYFSETQRNKGNFPGRFSGRQFSNSRSEMNVSTLELGDSALYLCASSVRDRASYEQYFGPGTRLTVT.